This T cell receptor (beta chain) was sequenced during a study of blood T cell repertoires in COVID-19. Study-level background: Collection of acute and convalescent COVID-19 samples took place in the United States, Italy and Spain.

The germline V gene encodes CDR1 SGHRS and CDR2 YFSETQ. The length of the CDR3 is 16 residues. V dropped 3 bases and J dropped 8 bases, with 21 bases sitting between them. Authors' methods: Counts of nucleated cells, estimated from reference gene primer amplification, were obtained. Here immunoSEQ multiplex PCR was the method, and the copy in TCRdb shows in-frame clones only, minus some. That table supplies the V and J calls and clone size; D and trimming were determined from the DNA. This sample yields 84,000 or so clones, of which roughly 82% are seen a single time; 1% to 1.5% belongs to the top ten.

Sequencing was performed on peripheral blood. The chain couples TRBV5-1 to TRBJ2-4; D may be TRBD1 (8 bases). The clonotype was recovered from a woman aged 80 or older with acute or convalescent COVID-19. In DNA form, the CDR3 reads TGCGCCAGCAGCTCCGGACAGGGAGGGTTTTACGACATTCAGTACTTC. Amino acid sequence: CASSSGQGGFYDIQYF.